This TCR beta chain was sequenced during a study of cytomegalovirus exposure and HLA in healthy donors. Notes on the study in general: Most TCR sequences proved rare, with some public TCRs found in many donors. According to the study, 160 or so TCR beta chains were cytomegalovirus-associated.

Produced via immunoSEQ multiplex PCR; TCRdb's table is partial and in-frame only. The sample carries about 74,000 clones, roughly 94% recorded once. V shed 0 bases and J 9 bases; nucleotides not matched to a gene: 8. CDR3 length equals 16 residues. In germline, CDR1 is ENHRY, CDR2 SYGVKD. In regard to this clone: Its matching antigen is unknown.

This chain uses TRBV10-3 with TRBJ2-1; 10 bases are a match to TRBD2. This receptor was identified in a man between 18 and 35 years old in good health and CMV-seropositive. What was sequenced was PBMCs. The CDR3 reads CAISESAGGPVPEQFF. CDR3 coding DNA: TGTGCCATCAGTGAGTCAGCGGGAGGGCCGGTTCCTGAGCAGTTCTTC.